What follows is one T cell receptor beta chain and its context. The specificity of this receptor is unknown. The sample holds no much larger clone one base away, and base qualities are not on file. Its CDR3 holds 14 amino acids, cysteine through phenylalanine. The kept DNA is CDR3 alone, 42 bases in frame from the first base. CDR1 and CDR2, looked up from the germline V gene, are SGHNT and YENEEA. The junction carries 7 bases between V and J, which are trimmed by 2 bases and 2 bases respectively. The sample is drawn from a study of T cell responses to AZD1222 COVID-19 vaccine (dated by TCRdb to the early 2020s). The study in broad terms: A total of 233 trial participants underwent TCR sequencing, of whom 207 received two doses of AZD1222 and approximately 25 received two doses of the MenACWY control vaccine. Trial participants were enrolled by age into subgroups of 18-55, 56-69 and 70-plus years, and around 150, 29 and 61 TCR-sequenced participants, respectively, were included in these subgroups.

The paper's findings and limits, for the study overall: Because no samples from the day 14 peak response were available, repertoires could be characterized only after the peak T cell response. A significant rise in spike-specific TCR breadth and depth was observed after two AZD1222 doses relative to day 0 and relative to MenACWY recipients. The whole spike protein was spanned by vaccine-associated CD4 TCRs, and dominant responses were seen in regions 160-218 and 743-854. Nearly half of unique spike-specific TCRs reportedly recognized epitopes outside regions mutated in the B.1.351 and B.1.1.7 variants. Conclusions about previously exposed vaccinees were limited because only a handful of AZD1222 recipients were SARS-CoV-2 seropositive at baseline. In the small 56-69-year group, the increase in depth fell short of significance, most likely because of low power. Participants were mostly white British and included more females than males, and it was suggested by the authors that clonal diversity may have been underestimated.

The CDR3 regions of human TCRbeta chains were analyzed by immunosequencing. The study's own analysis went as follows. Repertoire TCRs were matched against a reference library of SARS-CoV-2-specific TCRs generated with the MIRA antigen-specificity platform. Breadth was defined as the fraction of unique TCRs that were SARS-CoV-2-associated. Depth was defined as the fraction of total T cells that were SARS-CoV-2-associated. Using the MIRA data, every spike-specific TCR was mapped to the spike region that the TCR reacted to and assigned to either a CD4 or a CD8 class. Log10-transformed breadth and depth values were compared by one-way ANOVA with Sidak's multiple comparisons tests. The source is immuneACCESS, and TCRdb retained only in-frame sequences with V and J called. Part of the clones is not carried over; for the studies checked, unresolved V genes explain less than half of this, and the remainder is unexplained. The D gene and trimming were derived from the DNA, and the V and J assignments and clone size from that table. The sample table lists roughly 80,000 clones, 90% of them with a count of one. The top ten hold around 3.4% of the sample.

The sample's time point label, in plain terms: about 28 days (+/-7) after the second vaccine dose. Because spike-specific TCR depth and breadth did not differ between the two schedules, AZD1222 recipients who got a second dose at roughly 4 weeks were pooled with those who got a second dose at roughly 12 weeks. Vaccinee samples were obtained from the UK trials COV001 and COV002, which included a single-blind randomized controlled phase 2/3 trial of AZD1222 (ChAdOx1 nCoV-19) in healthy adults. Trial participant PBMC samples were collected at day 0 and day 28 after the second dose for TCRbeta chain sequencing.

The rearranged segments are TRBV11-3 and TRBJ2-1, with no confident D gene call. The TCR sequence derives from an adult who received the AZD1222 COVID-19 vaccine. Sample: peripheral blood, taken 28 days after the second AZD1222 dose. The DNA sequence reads TGTGCCAGCAGCTTATCGGCTGCCTACAATGAGCAGTTCTTC. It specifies CASSLSAAYNEQFF.